A selection of T cell receptor beta chains follows, all from one sample in a study of cytomegalovirus exposure and HLA in healthy donors. The repertoire was sequenced with immunoSEQ multiplex PCR; TCRdb's copy has only in-frame clones and lacks some. This sample has about 99,000 clones; approximately 80% occur once, and the top ten carry around 3.2%. Sequencing was done on a sample of PBMCs. These receptor sequences come from a man aged 35 to 55 in good health and CMV-seronegative. Both conserved end residues are part of each CDR3. A D gene is named only where the DNA matches it firmly. The size field is filled for only some rows; it gives once, few, many or a size class.

d_gene	v_gene	j_gene	abundance	CDR3aa	CDR3nt
TRBD1	TRBV2	TRBJ1-5	.	CASSDGTGGFGQPQHF	TGTGCCAGCAGTGACGGGACAGGGGGTTTTGGTCAGCCCCAGCATTTT
.	TRBV7-9	TRBJ2-5	once	CASSLVGGGETQYF	TGTGCCAGCAGCTTAGTGGGGGGAGGAGAGACCCAGTACTTC
.	TRBV14	TRBJ1-4	.	CASSRGTNEKLFF	TGTGCCAGCAGCCGCGGGACTAATGAAAAACTGTTTTTT
TRBD1	TRBV11-2	TRBJ2-3	.	CASSPGIQGADTQYF	TGTGCCAGCAGTCCCGGGATACAGGGGGCAGATACGCAGTATTTT
.	TRBV4-1	TRBJ2-7	.	CASSQDVQGPISYEQYF	TGCGCCAGCAGCCAAGATGTTCAGGGCCCTATATCCTACGAGCAGTACTTC
TRBD1	TRBV5-4	TRBJ1-4	.	CASSLGTGGEKLFF	TGTGCCAGCAGCTTGGGGACAGGGGGTGAAAAACTGTTTTTT
TRBD1	TRBV19	TRBJ1-5	.	CASSTWDSSNQPQHF	TGTGCCAGTAGTACTTGGGACAGTAGCAATCAGCCCCAGCATTTT
.	TRBV5-6	TRBJ2-7	.	CASSLTVYEQYF	TGTGCCAGCAGCTTGACAGTCTACGAGCAGTACTTC
TRBD1	TRBV7-3	TRBJ1-1	few	CASSSQGAVNTEAFF	TGTGCCAGCAGCTCCCAGGGGGCAGTGAACACTGAAGCTTTCTTT
TRBD2	TRBV28	TRBJ2-2	once	CASSLRTSGEGTGELFF	TGTGCCAGCAGTTTGCGGACTAGCGGGGAGGGAACCGGGGAGCTGTTTTTT
.	TRBV6-1	TRBJ2-4	.	CASSEIAVAKNIQYF	TGTGCCAGCAGTGAAATAGCGGTAGCCAAAAACATTCAGTACTTC
TRBD1	TRBV6-5	TRBJ2-2	.	CASRPGQGPRELFF	TGTGCCAGTAGACCGGGACAGGGGCCCCGGGAGCTGTTTTTT
.	TRBV6-6	TRBJ2-3	.	CASSSNRLVPDTQYF	TGTGCCAGCAGTTCCAATCGACTAGTCCCAGATACGCAGTATTTT
.	TRBV19	TRBJ1-5	.	CASRGRGTHPQHF	TGTGCCAGTAGAGGTCGCGGAACGCATCCCCAGCATTTT
TRBD2	TRBV25-1	TRBJ2-1	.	CASSESSGLAGREQFF	TGTGCCAGCAGTGAATCCTCGGGACTAGCGGGACGCGAGCAGTTCTTC
.	TRBV28	TRBJ1-2	.	CASSFEGRFGYTF	TGTGCCAGCAGTTTTGAGGGGAGGTTTGGCTACACCTTC
TRBD1	TRBV6-1	TRBJ2-1	.	CASSNRGNRIDEQFF	TGTGCCAGCAGCAACAGGGGAAATAGGATCGATGAGCAGTTCTTC
TRBD1	TRBV19	TRBJ2-7	.	CASSTGTGLFEQYF	TGTGCCAGTAGTACCGGGACAGGGCTCTTCGAGCAGTACTTC
TRBD1	TRBV7-9	TRBJ1-2	.	CASRGKGGWGYTF	TGTGCCAGCAGGGGGAAAGGGGGCTGGGGCTACACCTTC
.	TRBV29-1	TRBJ1-1	.	CSVGWAGESEAFF	TGCAGCGTTGGATGGGCAGGGGAGTCTGAAGCTTTCTTT
TRBD2	TRBV2	TRBJ2-3	.	CASQPGWLAGATDTQYF	TGTGCCAGCCAACCGGGGTGGCTAGCGGGAGCTACAGATACGCAGTATTTT
TRBD1	TRBV9	TRBJ1-3	once	CASSTKGAAGNTIYF	TGTGCCAGCAGCACCAAGGGGGCAGCTGGAAACACCATATATTTT
TRBD1	TRBV2	TRBJ2-3	.	CASRTGTGRGTDTQYF	TGTGCCAGCAGGACCGGGACAGGGAGAGGGACAGATACGCAGTATTTT
.	TRBV7-2	TRBJ1-4	.	CASSLLQTTNEKLFF	TGTGCCAGCAGCTTGCTACAGACAACTAATGAAAAACTGTTTTTT
.	TRBV4-1	TRBJ2-3	.	CASSRQGGPDTQYF	TGCGCCAGCAGCCGCCAGGGGGGTCCAGATACGCAGTATTTT
TRBD1	TRBV30	TRBJ2-1	.	CAWGTGVTYDEQFF	TGTGCCTGGGGAACAGGGGTCACCTACGATGAGCAGTTCTTC
TRBD2	TRBV27	TRBJ2-7	.	CASSFGIAGGLTNYEQYF	TGTGCCAGCAGTTTCGGTATAGCGGGGGGACTCACCAACTACGAGCAGTACTTC
.	TRBV11-1	TRBJ2-7	few	CASSSTGGGSSSEQYF	TGTGCCAGCAGCTCGACAGGAGGCGGGAGCAGCTCCGAGCAGTACTTC
TRBD2	TRBV28	TRBJ2-3	.	CASRGGNTQYF	TGTGCCAGTCGGGGGGGGAATACGCAGTATTTT